One and the same sample provided the 17 T cell receptor beta chains below, sequenced in a study of blood T cell repertoires in COVID-19. Generated by immunoSEQ multiplex PCR, the TCRdb table keeps only in-frame clones and is missing some. The repertoire holds 300,000 to 400,000 clones, with 80% to 90% as singletons. The sample was peripheral blood. Source of these receptors: a woman in her sixties with COVID-19, enrolled during active disease.

The J gene is TRBJ1-1, the V gene TRBV5-1, with 7 nucleotides matching TRBD1. V lost 2 bases and J lost 0; bases outside the gene matches: 10. Germline V gene lookup returns CDR1 SGHRS and CDR2 YFSETQ. This CDR3 region has 17 residues. CDR3 in amino acids: CASSFSGQILMNTEAFF. DNA of the CDR3: TGCGCCAGCAGCTTCTCGGGACAGATTCTGATGAACACTGAAGCTTTCTTT.

The CDR3 DNA sequence: TGCGCCAGCAGCTCCCTAGCGGGTGAGCAGTTCTTC. Amino acid sequence: CASSSLAGEQFF. This chain joins TRBV5-1 and TRBJ2-1; 8 bases fit TRBD2. Trimming took 3 bases from V and 9 from J; bases not matched to a gene: 2. CDR1 and CDR2 from the germline V gene are SGHRS and YFSETQ. This CDR3 spans 12 amino acids.

The chain employs TRBV27 and TRBJ2-1; 15 bases fit TRBD2. After removal of 2 bases from V and 8 bases from J, the junction contained 4 bases not matched to a gene. There are 16 residues in the CDR3. Germline CDR1 and CDR2: MNHEY and SMNVEV (reference sequence). In DNA form, the CDR3 reads TGTGCCAGCAGTTTACGGACTAGCGGGGGGGCACATGAGCAGTTCTTC. This encodes CASSLRTSGGAHEQFF.

The CDR3 DNA sequence: TGTGCCACCAGTGATGCCCGGGACAGGGGGCAAGAGACCCAGTACTTC. Its protein is CATSDARDRGQETQYF. The rearrangement links TRBV24-1 to TRBJ2-5; 11 positions match TRBD1. After removal of 3 bases from V and 2 bases from J, the junction contained 4 bases not matched to a gene. In germline, CDR1 is KGHDR, CDR2 SFDVKD. The CDR3 consists of 16 residues.

In nucleotides, the CDR3 is TGTGCCAGCAGGACCGGACTCAGACAAGAGACCCAGTACTTC. Protein: CASRTGLRQETQYF. The chain combines TRBV11-3 with TRBJ2-5, with D perhaps matching TRBD2 (5 bases). Germline CDR1 is SGHNT and CDR2 is YENEEA. Trimming shortened V by 6 bases and J by 2 bases, and 13 bases separated the two germline ends. The CDR3 extends over 14 amino acids.

CDR3 DNA: TGTGCCAGTAGTACCCAGGGTTCTACTGAAGCTTTCTTT. It translates to CASSTQGSTEAFF. This chain connects TRBV19 to TRBJ1-1; D is possibly TRBD1 (5 bases). CDR3 length equals 13 residues. The V gene lost 4 bases and the J gene lost 5 bases, with 11 bases spanning the gap. Per the germline V gene, CDR1 is LNHDA and CDR2 is SQIVND (reference sequence).

The chain recombines TRBV7-8 with TRBJ1-2, with 7 bases aligning to TRBD1. Trimming cost V 1 base and J 8 bases; bases outside gene matches: 7. The CDR3 is 14 amino acids. From germline, CDR1 is SGHVS and CDR2 FQNEAQ. CDR3: CASSLGGQFRGYTF. The DNA for the CDR3 is TGTGCCAGCAGCTTAGGGGGACAGTTCAGGGGCTACACCTTC. The entire variable domain, with the rest obtained from reference TRBV7-8 and TRBJ1-2, is as follows: GAGVSQSPRYKVAKRGQDVALRCDPISGHVSLFWYQQALGQGPEFLTYFQNEAQLDKSGLPSDRFFAERPEGSVSTLKIQRTQQEDSAVYLCASSLGGQFRGYTFGSGTRLTVV.

A remark on this clone: The same CDR3 can be traced to other DNA sequences in this sample. V is TRBV5-1 and J is TRBJ1-2; no clear D. Germline-derived CDR1 and CDR2 are SGHRS and YFSETQ. V was cut by 2 bases and J by 2 bases, with 7 bases left in between. The CDR3 contains 13 residues. The CDR3 loop is CASSFGVNYGYTF. The CDR3 DNA reads as TGCGCCAGCAGCTTCGGGGTCAACTATGGCTACACCTTC.

This chain joins TRBV2 and TRBJ2-7, with D perhaps matching TRBD2 (5 bases). In germline, CDR1 is SNHLY, CDR2 FYNNEI. This CDR3 is built from 13 residues. Trimming stripped 6 bases from V and 0 bases from J, with 9 bases between. The CDR3 DNA is TGTGCCAGCAGAAGTGGGAGCTCCTACGAGCAGTACTTC. The encoded protein is CASRSGSSYEQYF.

The chain recombines TRBV27 with TRBJ2-7, with D possibly matching TRBD1 (5 bases). The CDR3 totals 15 residues. Per germline, CDR1 MNHEY and CDR2 SMNVEV (reference sequence). V dropped 3 bases and J dropped 2 bases, with 14 bases sitting between them. This CDR3 reads CASSFRQGSTYEQYF. The CDR3 bases are TGTGCCAGCAGTTTCCGGCAGGGATCCACCTACGAGCAGTACTTC.

This clone appeared once. The chain employs TRBV7-2 and TRBJ2-5; TRBD2 might be the D (6 bases). This CDR3 spans 14 amino acids. CDR1 is SGHTA and CDR2 is FQGNSA in the germline V gene. The V end lost 1 base, the J end lost 4 bases, and 10 bases lay between the germline ends. The CDR3 spells CASSLDGGSETQYF. CDR3 nucleotide sequence: TGTGCCAGCAGCTTAGATGGAGGGTCAGAGACCCAGTACTTC.

This rearrangement joins TRBV28 to TRBJ1-1; unclear D gene. Deletions cut 2 bases from V and 5 bases from J, with 3 bases between. The germline V gene encodes CDR1 MDHEN and CDR2 SYDVKM. The CDR3 extends over 11 amino acids. This CDR3 is CASSLQTEAFF. The CDR3 DNA reads TGTGCCAGCAGTTTACAAACTGAAGCTTTCTTT.

This chain connects TRBV7-9 to TRBJ1-1, with 10 positions matching TRBD1. Germline CDR1 reads SEHNR; CDR2 reads FQNEAQ (reference sequence). This CDR3 spans 19 amino acids. The V and J ends lost 1 base and 1 base, in that order; junction bases with no gene match: 12. CDR3 coding DNA: TGTGCCAGCAGCTTAGAGCCTTCGTGGGGACAGGGGTGGAACACTGAAGCTTTCTTT. This gives the protein CASSLEPSWGQGWNTEAFF.

The genes are TRBV9 and TRBJ2-2; 10 bases align to TRBD2. The germline CDR1 and CDR2 sequences are SGDLS and YYNGEE. The CDR3 extends over 16 amino acids. V dropped 5 bases and J dropped 3; count of bases not matched to a gene: 7. CDR3 nucleotide sequence: TGTGCCAGCAGTAGATACGGGACTAGCGACACCGGGGAGCTGTTTTTT. As protein: CASSRYGTSDTGELFF.

The V and J genes are TRBV5-1 and TRBJ2-2; 7 bases agree with TRBD1. The germline CDR1 and CDR2 sequences are SGHRS and YFSETQ. This CDR3 is 15 amino acids long. Trimming removed 4 bases from V and 0 bases from J; junction bases left unmatched: 3. In DNA, the CDR3 is TGCGCCAGCAGCCGGGACAGAACGAACACCGGGGAGCTGTTTTTT. Translation: CASSRDRTNTGELFF.

The rearrangement links TRBV6-4 to TRBJ2-1; 8 nucleotides agree with TRBD2. Trimming cost V 5 bases and J 6 bases; bases outside gene matches: 6. The CDR3 is made up of 14 amino acids. Per germline, CDR1 MRHNA and CDR2 SNTAGT. For the CDR3, the DNA is TGTGCCAGCAGTCCTAGCGGGCCCATCAATGAGCAGTTCTTC. It translates to CASSPSGPINEQFF.

This clone was detected once. This chain links TRBV10-2 with TRBJ1-2; TRBD1 is a possible D gene (5 bases). Trimming removed 7 bases at V and 8 bases at J, with 20 bases between. The CDR3 runs 14 residues. From germline, CDR1 is WSHSY and CDR2 SAAADI. Here the CDR3 DNA reads TGCGCCAGCAATCTCGCAGGGTTAAACGGCGGCTACACCTTC. Amino acids: CASNLAGLNGGYTF.